This T cell receptor beta chain was identified during a study of neoadjuvant nivolumab and ipilimumab in lung cancer. Study context: Nivolumab 3 mg/kg was given days 1, 15 and 29, plus ipilimumab 1 mg/kg day 1 in combination. Whole-study results and caveats: Blood richness before therapy tracked richness in tumors resected after neoadjuvant therapy. Compared with tumor-adjacent uninvolved lung, resected tumors showed greater richness and clonality.

The CDR3 is 12 residues long. V dropped 7 bases and J dropped 8; count of bases not matched to a gene: 5. Germline CDR1 and CDR2: SNHLY and FYNNEI. With respect to this clone: The antigen remains undetermined.

Only in-frame clones appear in the TCRdb table, and some are missing; sequencing was by immunoSEQ multiplex PCR. This repertoire shows over 45,000 clones, 80% to 90% found once; its top ten account for about 3.5%. The sample was blood, taken before neoadjuvant nivolumab, alone or with ipilimumab. This receptor was obtained from an adult with non-small cell lung cancer. Some clones in this sample may be carry-over from other donors' samples. The V call is TRBV2, the J call TRBJ1-2; 9 bases line up with TRBD1. As DNA, the CDR3 is TGTGCCAGCACCTTACAGGGGGCGGGCTACACCTTC. Encoded protein: CASTLQGAGYTF.